Shown below are 22 T cell receptor beta chains from a single sample sequenced in a study of OX40 agonist ivuxolimab in advanced cancers. TCRdb's copy holds only in-frame clones and misses some; the assay was immunoSEQ multiplex PCR. This sample has 75,000 to 80,000 clones, with about 87% found just once. The source material was CD4+ or CD8+ T cells sorted from blood, sampled in a trial of the OX40 agonist ivuxolimab. The receptors were gathered from an adult with an advanced solid tumor such as melanoma, head and neck, liver or kidney cancer.

CDR3 region: CASTPGRGTRSYNEQFF. In nucleotides, the CDR3 is TGTGCCAGCACCCCCGGCAGGGGTACCCGCTCCTACAATGAGCAGTTCTTC. The gene calls are TRBV7-8 and TRBJ2-1, with a tentative D call TRBD1 (6 bases). Germline V gene lookup returns CDR1 SGHVS and CDR2 FQNEAQ. V lost 7 bases, J lost 0 bases, and 19 bases lay in between. There are 17 residues in the CDR3.

The V gene is TRBV2, the J gene TRBJ2-2; the match to TRBD1 covers 7 bases. The CDR3 contains 14 residues. J was trimmed by 2 bases and V by 6 bases; bases with no gene match: 3. Germline values: CDR1 SNHLY, CDR2 FYNNEI. The CDR3 DNA follows: TGTGCCAGCAGGAGACAGGGAAACACCGGGGAGCTGTTTTTT. Translating gives CASRRQGNTGELFF. The whole variable domain, filled in from reference TRBV2 and TRBJ2-2, reads EPEVTQTPSHQVTQMGQEVILRCVPISNHLYFYWYRQILGQKVEFLVSFYNNEISEKSEIFDDQFSVERPDGSNFTLKIRSTKLEDSAMYFCASRRQGNTGELFFGEGSRLTVL.

This clone was observed once. This chain joins TRBV27 and TRBJ2-3; D might be TRBD1 (6 bases). CDR3 length: 14 residues. The V gene lost 2 bases and the J gene lost 4 bases, with 10 bases spanning the gap. Germline V gene sequence: CDR1 MNHEY, CDR2 SMNVEV (reference sequence). The CDR3 reads CASSLRTAADTQYF. CDR3 nucleotides: TGTGCCAGCAGTTTAAGGACAGCCGCAGATACGCAGTATTTT.

V and J are TRBV10-1 and TRBJ2-1; 8 bases line up with TRBD1. There are 11 residues in the CDR3. V gave up 4 bases and J gave up 13 bases; unmatched junction bases: 3. Germline CDR1 WNHNN, CDR2 SYGVQD (reference sequence). Written as DNA, the CDR3 is TGCGCCAGCAGTGCCGACAGGGGACAGTTCTTC. It encodes CASSADRGQFF.

This chain uses TRBV6-5 with TRBJ2-5; 9 bases map to TRBD2. V lost 4 bases and J lost 2; bases outside the gene matches: 8. Germline-derived CDR1 and CDR2 are MNHEY and SVGAGI. This CDR3 comprises 16 residues. The CDR3 DNA reads TGTGCCAGCAGTTCCCAAAGCGGGGGGTATCAAGAGACCCAGTACTTC. Protein sequence: CASSSQSGGYQETQYF.

This clone was detected once. V is TRBV7-8 and J is TRBJ2-1; 8 bases line up with TRBD1. The germline CDR1 and CDR2 sequences are SGHVS and FQNEAQ. This CDR3 spans 14 amino acids. J was trimmed by 5 bases and V by 4 bases; bases with no gene match: 4. The CDR3 reads CASSSGQGHNEQFF. Written as DNA, the CDR3 is TGTGCCAGCAGCTCCGGACAGGGCCACAATGAGCAGTTCTTC.

The chain recombines TRBV6-6 with TRBJ2-7; 10 bases are a match to TRBD1. The CDR3 runs 16 residues. Germline loops: CDR1 MNHNY, CDR2 SVGAGI (reference sequence). V lost 0 bases, J lost 4 bases, and 6 bases stayed unmatched. DNA of the CDR3: TGTGCCAGCAGTTACTCCAGACAGGGGGCATCTTACGAGCAGTACTTC. Translating it yields CASSYSRQGASYEQYF.

The chain employs TRBV19 and TRBJ2-5; 9 nucleotides line up with TRBD2. CDR1 is LNHDA, CDR2 SQIVND, per germline (reference sequence). The V segment lost 3 bases and the J segment 3 bases; nucleotides outside the gene matches: 5. The CDR3 loop spans 15 amino acids. The CDR3: CASSMGIAGEETQYF. The DNA of the CDR3 is TGTGCCAGTAGTATGGGAATAGCGGGGGAAGAGACCCAGTACTTC.

The chain uses TRBV6-5 and TRBJ2-3; 9 nucleotides line up with TRBD2. Germline loops: CDR1 MNHEY, CDR2 SVGAGI. The J segment lost 2 bases and the V segment lost 2 bases, leaving 5 bases of the junction unmatched. The CDR3 covers 16 residues. CDR3 DNA sequence: TGTGCCAGCAGTTACCGGCCTAGCGGGATCACAGATACGCAGTATTTT. Translated, it gives CASSYRPSGITDTQYF.

The rearrangement joins TRBV6-5 to TRBJ1-1, with TRBD1 matching over 8 bases. Germline V lookup: CDR1 MNHEY, CDR2 SVGAGI. J gave up 5 bases and V 7 bases, and 6 bases lay outside the gene matches. The CDR3 is 13 amino acids. The CDR3 loop reads CASKRTGRTEAFF. The DNA for the CDR3 is TGTGCCAGCAAAAGGACAGGGCGGACTGAAGCTTTCTTT.

CDR3 nucleotide sequence: TGTGCCAGTAGTATTTTTTTTAACACCGGGGAGCTGTTTTTT. Protein: CASSIFFNTGELFF. The chain has TRBV19 and TRBJ2-2, with D hard to call. CDR1 and CDR2 (germline): LNHDA, SQIVND (reference sequence). Trimming stripped 3 bases from V and 2 bases from J, with 7 bases between. The CDR3 has 14 amino acids.

CDR3 loop: CASSPERMPYEQYF. Written as DNA, the CDR3 is TGTGCCAGCTCACCAGAAAGGATGCCCTACGAGCAGTACTTC. The V and J genes are TRBV18 and TRBJ2-7; D is unclear. The CDR3 runs to 14 residues. With 2 bases removed from V and 2 bases from J, the gap between germline ends came to 10 bases. Germline V CDR1 and CDR2: KGHSH, LQKENI.

DNA of the CDR3: TGCAGCGTTGTCTCCGACCCCCAAGAGACCCAGTACTTC. The encoded protein is CSVVSDPQETQYF. The chain links TRBV29-1 to TRBJ2-5; D gene uncertain. The CDR3 runs 13 residues. V lost 4 bases to trimming and J lost 1 base, with 10 bases between them. Germline V gene data show CDR1 as SQVTM and CDR2 as ANQGSEA.

Comments on this clone: Other DNA variants within this sample encode the same CDR3. This sequence joins TRBV7-2 and TRBJ2-3; D not certain. Trimming shortened V by 5 bases and J by 2 bases, and 5 bases separated the two germline ends. Germline CDR1 and CDR2: SGHTA and FQGNSA. CDR3 length equals 12 residues. The CDR3 DNA sequence: TGTGCCAGCAGCCCGTCCACAGATACGCAGTATTTT. Amino acid sequence: CASSPSTDTQYF.

CDR3 residues: CASSYSGEQYF. Here the CDR3 DNA reads TGTGCCAGCAGTTACTCGGGGGAGCAGTACTTC. The chain uses TRBV6-6 and TRBJ2-7; no firm D call. The germline V and J ends were trimmed by 0 bases and 7 bases, with 4 bases remaining between them. There are 11 residues in the CDR3. Germline V lookup: CDR1 MNHNY, CDR2 SVGAGI (reference sequence).

This CDR3 reads CASSYSTAGGPGEQYF. CDR3 sequence (DNA): TGTGCCAGCAGTTACTCGACGGCGGGAGGCCCGGGTGAGCAGTACTTC. The rearrangement links TRBV6-5 to TRBJ2-7; 8 positions agree with TRBD2. The germline V gene has CDR1 MNHEY and CDR2 SVGAGI. The CDR3 is 16 amino acids. The V and J ends lost 0 bases and 7 bases, in that order; junction bases with no gene match: 11.

This clone was seen only a few times. The chain employs TRBV9 and TRBJ1-1; D gene ambiguous. V lost 0 bases to trimming and J lost 7 bases, with 13 bases between them. Germline CDR1 reads SGDLS; CDR2 reads YYNGEE. The CDR3 is 14 amino acids. This CDR3 reads CASSVDSRVGEAFF. The CDR3 region has the DNA TGTGCCAGCAGCGTAGATTCGAGGGTGGGTGAAGCTTTCTTT.

The genes are TRBV18 and TRBJ1-4, with a possible D match to TRBD1 (6 bases). The CDR3 extends over 15 amino acids. V lost 6 bases, J lost 8 bases, and 19 bases lay in between. From germline, CDR1 is KGHSH and CDR2 LQKENI. CDR3 in DNA: TGTGCCAGCTCGTTGTCTCGGGGGCCCGGCGAAAAACTGTTTTTT. Its translation: CASSLSRGPGEKLFF.

J is TRBJ2-3 and V is TRBV28; the D is unclear. The germline V gene has CDR1 MDHEN and CDR2 SYDVKM. The V end lost 3 bases, the J end lost 3 bases, and 4 bases lay between the germline ends. CDR3 length: 12 residues. The CDR3 spells CASSFFTDTQYF. The CDR3 nucleotides are TGTGCCAGCAGTTTCTTTACAGATACGCAGTATTTT.

This clone was picked up a small number of times. The rearrangement joins TRBV4-1 to TRBJ1-1; D gene unclear. Germline V gene sequence: CDR1 MGHRA, CDR2 YSYEKL. V gave up 3 bases and J gave up 6 bases, with 20 bases separating them. The CDR3 sequence is 16 residues long. CDR3 coding DNA: TGCGCCAGCAGCCAGGTCGATATACTACAGTACTCTGAAGCTTTCTTT. Its translation is CASSQVDILQYSEAFF.

The J gene is TRBJ2-7, the V gene TRBV10-3; 7 bases agree with TRBD1. Germline CDR1 ENHRY, CDR2 SYGVKD. The V gene end was trimmed by 8 bases and the J gene end by 3 bases; junction bases not matched to a gene: 13. The CDR3 covers 15 residues. The CDR3 here is CAIRESDRAYYEQYF. The CDR3, as DNA: TGTGCCATCCGAGAATCCGACAGGGCTTACTACGAGCAGTACTTC.

V is TRBV7-9 and J is TRBJ2-3; the match to TRBD2 covers 7 bases. The J segment lost 0 bases and the V segment lost 8 bases, leaving 11 bases of the junction unmatched. The CDR3 sequence is 16 residues long. The germline CDR1 and CDR2 sequences are SEHNR and FQNEAQ (reference sequence). The CDR3 here is CASGGREILSTDTQYF. The CDR3 DNA follows: TGTGCCAGCGGGGGGAGGGAGATATTAAGCACAGATACGCAGTATTTT.